The clone carrying this T cell receptor beta chain was counted ten times or more. The data originate from a study of T cells after yellow fever vaccination. General study findings and limits: Repertoires obtained by FACS sorting could include abundant clonotypes that entered as contaminants from the bulk population. Practically every clonotype that responded to the vaccine could not be detected in sorted memory subsets on day 0. Overlap between CD4 and CD8 compartments was detected for a small share of clonotypes. A large majority of primary-vaccination clones showed up again after the booster (just under 97% CD4, about 90% CD8).

One entry per CDR3 protein, called by TCRdb with MiXCR from the 5' RACE reads. Counted here are 4,500 to 6,500 distinct CDR3 sequences, about 6.5% occurring once; the ten biggest clones make up approximately 60%. This sequence was found in a man younger than 35 who received the YFV17D yellow fever vaccine. The sample in question was PBMCs, either bulk or a sorted T-cell subset (CD4+, CD8+, memory, or dextramer-sorted; not recorded which), obtained around 15 days after the first yellow fever vaccination.

As DNA, the CDR3 is TGTGCCAGCAGCCAAGAGGGCAGGGGATTCGACGAGCAGTACTTC. This codes for CASSQEGRGFDEQYF. The chain has TRBV4-2 and TRBJ2-7, with a possible D match to TRBD1 (6 bases). The CDR3 is 15 residues long. Trimming removed 0 bases at V and 5 bases at J, with 14 bases between. Germline CDR1 is LGHNA and CDR2 is YNFKEQ.